This T cell receptor beta chain was identified during a study of T cells in narcolepsy. Study-wide context: Enrolled donors included narcolepsy type 1 or type 2 patients and healthy controls.

Germline CDR1 reads SQVTM; CDR2 reads ANQGSEA. V lost 4 bases, J lost 12 bases, and 19 bases lay in between. This CDR3 comprises 13 residues. In regard to this clone: The antigen is undetermined.

TCRdb's copy holds only in-frame clones and misses some; the assay was immunoSEQ multiplex PCR. The sample gives roughly 18,000 clones, 80% to 90% of which show up once; approximately 0.73% is in the top ten. General observations from the study: Some memory CD4+ repertoires had no autoreactive clone sequences. Same-patient CSF and blood CD4+ T cell clonotypes included HCRT-specific and TRIB2-specific autoreactive ones. Healthy controls reportedly lacked the autoreactive clonotypes serially found in patients' blood.

Sequenced input: memory (CD45RA-) CD4+ T cells from blood. This clonotype was sampled from a human donor in good health. The chain carries TRBV29-1 and TRBJ2-1, with a tentative D call TRBD2 (5 bases). The CDR3 is CSVVPSGVGGQFF. In nucleotides, the CDR3 is TGCAGCGTTGTCCCCTCTGGGGTAGGAGGGCAGTTCTTC.